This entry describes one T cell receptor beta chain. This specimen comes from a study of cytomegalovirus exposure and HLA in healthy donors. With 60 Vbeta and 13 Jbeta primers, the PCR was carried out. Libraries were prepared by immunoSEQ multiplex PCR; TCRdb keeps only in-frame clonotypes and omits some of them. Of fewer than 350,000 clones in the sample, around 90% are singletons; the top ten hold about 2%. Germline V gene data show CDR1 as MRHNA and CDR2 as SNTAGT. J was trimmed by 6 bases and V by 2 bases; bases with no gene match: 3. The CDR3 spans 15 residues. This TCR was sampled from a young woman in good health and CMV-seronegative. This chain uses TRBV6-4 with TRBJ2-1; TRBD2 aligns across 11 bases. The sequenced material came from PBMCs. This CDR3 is CASSDGLAGGNEQFF. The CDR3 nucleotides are TGTGCCAGCAGTGACGGTCTAGCGGGAGGCAATGAGCAGTTCTTC.